This T cell receptor beta chain was identified during a study of response to subunit inactivated influenza vaccine. Germline CDR1 is SEHNR and CDR2 is FQNEAQ (reference sequence). The CDR3 is made up of 13 amino acids. Trimming cost V 3 bases and J 6 bases, with 9 bases left between them. Remarks on this clonotype: Its specificity is not known.

Findings and limits, study-wide: Every seasonal influenza vaccination brings in few new T cells, the authors suggested.

TCRdb redid the calling of the RT-PCR reads with MiXCR, one entry per CDR3 protein. The sample has roughly 630,000 distinct CDR3 sequences; approximately 15% are singletons. J is TRBJ1-5 and V is TRBV7-9, with D perhaps matching TRBD1 (5 bases). Specimen: PBMCs from blood, collected less than 15 days before vaccination. This receptor was identified in a man over 45 who received an inactivated influenza vaccine. CDR3 loop: CASSFGGAQPQHF. Written as DNA, the CDR3 is TGTGCCAGCAGCTTTGGCGGGGCTCAGCCCCAGCATTTT. Combining the CDR3 with reference TRBV7-9 and TRBJ1-5 gives the whole variable domain DTGVSQNPRHKITKRGQNVTFRCDPISEHNRLYWYRQTLGQGPEFLTYFQNEAQLEKSRLLSDRFSAERPKGSFSTLEIQRTEQGDSAMYLCASSFGGAQPQHFGDGTRLSIL.